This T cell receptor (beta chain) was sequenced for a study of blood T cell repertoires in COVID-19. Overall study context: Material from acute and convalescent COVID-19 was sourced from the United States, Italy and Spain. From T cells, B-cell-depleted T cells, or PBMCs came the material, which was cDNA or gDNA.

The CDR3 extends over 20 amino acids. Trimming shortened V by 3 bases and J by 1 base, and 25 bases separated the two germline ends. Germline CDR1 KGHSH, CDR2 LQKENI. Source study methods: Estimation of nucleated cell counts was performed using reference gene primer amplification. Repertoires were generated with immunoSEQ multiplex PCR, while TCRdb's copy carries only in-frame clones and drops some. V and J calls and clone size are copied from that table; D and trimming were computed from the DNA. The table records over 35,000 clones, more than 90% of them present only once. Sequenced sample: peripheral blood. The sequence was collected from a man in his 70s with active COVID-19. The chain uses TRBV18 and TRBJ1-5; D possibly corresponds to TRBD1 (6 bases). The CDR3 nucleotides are TGTGCCAGCTCACCCCCCCCACAGGGAAGGTTTAATATAAGCAATCAGCCCCAGCATTTT. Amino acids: CASSPPPQGRFNISNQPQHF. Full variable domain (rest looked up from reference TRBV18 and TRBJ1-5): NAGVMQNPRHLVRRRGQEARLRCSPMKGHSHVYWYRQLPEEGLKFMVYLQKENIIDESGMPKERFSAEFPKEGPSILRIQQVVRGDSAAYFCASSPPPQGRFNISNQPQHFGDGTRLSIL.